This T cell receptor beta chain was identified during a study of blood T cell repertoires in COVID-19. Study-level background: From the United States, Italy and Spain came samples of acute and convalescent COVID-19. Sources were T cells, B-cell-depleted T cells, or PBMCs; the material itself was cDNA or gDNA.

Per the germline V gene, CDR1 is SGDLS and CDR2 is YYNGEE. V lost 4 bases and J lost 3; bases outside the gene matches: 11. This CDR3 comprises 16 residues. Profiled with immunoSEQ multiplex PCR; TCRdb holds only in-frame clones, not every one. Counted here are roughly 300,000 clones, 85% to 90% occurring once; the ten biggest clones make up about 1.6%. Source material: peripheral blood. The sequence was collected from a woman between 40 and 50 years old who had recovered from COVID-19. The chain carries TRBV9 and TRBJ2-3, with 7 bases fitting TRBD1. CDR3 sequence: CASSTVRATGTDTQYF. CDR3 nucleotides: TGTGCCAGCAGCACGGTAAGAGCGACAGGGACAGATACGCAGTATTTT.